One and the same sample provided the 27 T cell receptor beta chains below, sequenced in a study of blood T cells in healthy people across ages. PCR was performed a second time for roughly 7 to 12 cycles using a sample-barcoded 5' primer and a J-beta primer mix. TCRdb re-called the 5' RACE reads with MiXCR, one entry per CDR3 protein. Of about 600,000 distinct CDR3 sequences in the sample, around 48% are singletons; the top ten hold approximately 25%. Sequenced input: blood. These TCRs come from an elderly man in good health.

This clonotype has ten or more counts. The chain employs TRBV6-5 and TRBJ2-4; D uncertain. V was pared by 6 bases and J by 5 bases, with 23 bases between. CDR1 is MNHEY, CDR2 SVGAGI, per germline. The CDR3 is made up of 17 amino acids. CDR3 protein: CASSPLGRARPENIQYF. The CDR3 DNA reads TGTGCCAGCAGCCCGCTAGGAAGAGCGCGGCCCGAAAACATTCAGTACTTC.

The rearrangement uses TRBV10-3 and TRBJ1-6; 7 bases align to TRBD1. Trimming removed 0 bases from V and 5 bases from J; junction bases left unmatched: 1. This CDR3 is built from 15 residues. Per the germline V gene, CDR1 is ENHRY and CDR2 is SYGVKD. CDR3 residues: CAISESGQNNSPLHF. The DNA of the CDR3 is TGTGCCATCAGTGAGTCGGGACAGAATAATTCACCCCTCCACTTT.

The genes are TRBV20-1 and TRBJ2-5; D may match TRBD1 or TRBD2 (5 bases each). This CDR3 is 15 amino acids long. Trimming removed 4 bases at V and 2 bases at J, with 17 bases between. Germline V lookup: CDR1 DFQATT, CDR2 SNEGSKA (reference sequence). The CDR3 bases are TGCAGTGCTACCGGGGACCGGGCAAGGCAAGAGACCCAGTACTTC. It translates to CSATGDRARQETQYF.

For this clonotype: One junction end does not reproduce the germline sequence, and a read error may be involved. The CDR3, as DNA: TGTGCCAGCCGCCACGGGGACTATGGCTACACCTTC. Protein sequence: CASRHGDYGYTF. J is TRBJ1-2 and V is TRBV14; D gene unclear. Per germline, CDR1 SGHDN and CDR2 FVKESK. The CDR3 spans 12 residues.

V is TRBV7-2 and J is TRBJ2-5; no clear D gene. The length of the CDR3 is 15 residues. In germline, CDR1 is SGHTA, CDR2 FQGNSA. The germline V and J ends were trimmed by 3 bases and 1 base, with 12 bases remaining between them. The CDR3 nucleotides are TGTGCCAGCAGCTTGCGTGTCGGCAGCCAAGAGACCCAGTACTTC. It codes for CASSLRVGSQETQYF.

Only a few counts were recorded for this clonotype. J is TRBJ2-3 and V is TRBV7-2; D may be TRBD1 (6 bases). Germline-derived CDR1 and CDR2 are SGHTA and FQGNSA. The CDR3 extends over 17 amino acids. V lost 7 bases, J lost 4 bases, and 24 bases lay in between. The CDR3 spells CASTPTLSQGIADTQYF. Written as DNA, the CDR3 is TGTGCCAGCACCCCCACCCTAAGCCAGGGGATAGCAGATACGCAGTATTTT.

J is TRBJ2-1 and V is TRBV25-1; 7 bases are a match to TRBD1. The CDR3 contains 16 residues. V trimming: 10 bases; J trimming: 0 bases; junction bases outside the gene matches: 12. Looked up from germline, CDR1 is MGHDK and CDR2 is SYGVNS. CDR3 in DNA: TGTGCCACCGGACCCGCGACAGGGCTCTCCTACAATGAGCAGTTCTTC. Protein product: CATGPATGLSYNEQFF.

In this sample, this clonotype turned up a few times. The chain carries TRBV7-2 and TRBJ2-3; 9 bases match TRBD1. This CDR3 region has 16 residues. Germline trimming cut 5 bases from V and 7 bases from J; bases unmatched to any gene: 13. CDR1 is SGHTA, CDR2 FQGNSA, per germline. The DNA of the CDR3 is TGTGCCAGCAGCCCCAGGGACAGGGCCCCACAAAATACGCAGTATTTT. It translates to CASSPRDRAPQNTQYF.

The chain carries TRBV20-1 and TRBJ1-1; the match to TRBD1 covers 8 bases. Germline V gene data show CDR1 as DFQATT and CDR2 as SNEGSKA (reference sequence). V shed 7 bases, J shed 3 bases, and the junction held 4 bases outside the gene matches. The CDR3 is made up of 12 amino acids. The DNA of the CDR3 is TGCAGTGTCAGGGGGCAGTACACTGAAGCTTTCTTT. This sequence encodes CSVRGQYTEAFF.

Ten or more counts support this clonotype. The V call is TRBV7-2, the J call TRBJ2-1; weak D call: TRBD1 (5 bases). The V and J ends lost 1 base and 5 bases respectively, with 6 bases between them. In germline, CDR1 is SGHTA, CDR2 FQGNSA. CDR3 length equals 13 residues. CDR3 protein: CASSLGQNNEQFF. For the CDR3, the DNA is TGTGCCAGCAGCTTAGGACAGAACAATGAGCAGTTCTTC.

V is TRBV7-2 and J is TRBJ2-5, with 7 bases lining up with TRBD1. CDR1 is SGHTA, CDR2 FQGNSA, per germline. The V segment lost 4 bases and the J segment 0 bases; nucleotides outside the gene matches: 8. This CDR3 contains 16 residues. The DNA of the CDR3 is TGTGCCAGCAGCTCCACCGGGACAGAGTACCAAGAGACCCAGTACTTC. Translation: CASSSTGTEYQETQYF.

The CDR3 nucleotides read TGTGCCAGCAACCTAGAGGAAGCCTACGAGCAGTACTTC. Its protein is CASNLEEAYEQYF. The chain couples TRBV7-9 to TRBJ2-7; D uncertain. The CDR3 extends over 13 amino acids. Germline V gives CDR1 SEHNR, CDR2 FQNEAQ (reference sequence). V was shortened by 7 bases and J by 2 bases, with 12 bases between the two germline ends.

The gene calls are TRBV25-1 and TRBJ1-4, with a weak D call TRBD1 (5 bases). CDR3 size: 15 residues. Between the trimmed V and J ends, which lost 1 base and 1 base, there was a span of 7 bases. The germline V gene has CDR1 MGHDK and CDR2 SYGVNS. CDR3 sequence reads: CASSEFRGTNEKLFF. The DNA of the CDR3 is TGTGCCAGCAGTGAATTTAGGGGAACTAATGAAAAACTGTTTTTT.

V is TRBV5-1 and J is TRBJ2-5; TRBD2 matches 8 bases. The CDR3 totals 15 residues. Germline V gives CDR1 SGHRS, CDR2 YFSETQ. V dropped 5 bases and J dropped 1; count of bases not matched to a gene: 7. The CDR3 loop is CASRETGGPQETQYF. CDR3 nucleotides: TGCGCCAGCAGGGAAACGGGGGGGCCCCAAGAGACCCAGTACTTC.

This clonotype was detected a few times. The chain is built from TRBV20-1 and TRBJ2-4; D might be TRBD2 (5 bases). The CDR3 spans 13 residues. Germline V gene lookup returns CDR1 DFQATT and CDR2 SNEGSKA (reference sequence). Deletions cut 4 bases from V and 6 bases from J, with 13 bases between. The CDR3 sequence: CSAKEGLLNIQYF. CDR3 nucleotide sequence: TGCAGTGCTAAAGAAGGACTTCTAAACATTCAGTACTTC.

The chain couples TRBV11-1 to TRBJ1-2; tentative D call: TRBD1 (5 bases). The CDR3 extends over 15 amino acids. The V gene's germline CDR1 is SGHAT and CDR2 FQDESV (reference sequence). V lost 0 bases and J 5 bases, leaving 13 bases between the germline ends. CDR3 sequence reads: CASSLALGREYGYTF. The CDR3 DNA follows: TGTGCCAGCAGCTTAGCGCTTGGCAGGGAGTATGGCTACACCTTC.

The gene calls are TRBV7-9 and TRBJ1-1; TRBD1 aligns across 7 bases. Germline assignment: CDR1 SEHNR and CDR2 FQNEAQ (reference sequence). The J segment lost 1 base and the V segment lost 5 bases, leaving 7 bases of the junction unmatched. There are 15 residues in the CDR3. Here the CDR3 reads CASSRQGGGNTEAFF. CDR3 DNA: TGTGCCAGCAGCCGCCAGGGGGGGGGGAACACTGAAGCTTTCTTT.

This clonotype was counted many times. CDR3 DNA: TGCAGCGTTGGAGGGACTCTTCCATCCAGCTACAATGAGCAGTTCTTC. It codes for CSVGGTLPSSYNEQFF. This rearrangement joins TRBV29-1 to TRBJ2-1, with D maybe TRBD2 (6 bases). From germline, CDR1 is SQVTM and CDR2 ANQGSEA. The CDR3 totals 16 residues. V was pared by 4 bases and J by 3 bases, with 19 bases between.

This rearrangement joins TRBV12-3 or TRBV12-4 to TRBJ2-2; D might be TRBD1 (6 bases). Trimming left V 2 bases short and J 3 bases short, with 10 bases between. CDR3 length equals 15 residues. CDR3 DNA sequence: TGTGCCAGCAGTTTAAACAGGGCTGACACCGGGGAGCTGTTTTTT. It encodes CASSLNRADTGELFF.

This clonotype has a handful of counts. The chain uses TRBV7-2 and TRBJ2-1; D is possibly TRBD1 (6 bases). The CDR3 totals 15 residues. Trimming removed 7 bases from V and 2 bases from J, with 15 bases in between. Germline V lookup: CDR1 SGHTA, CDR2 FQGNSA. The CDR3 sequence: CASTAGAQTYNEQFF. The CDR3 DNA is TGTGCCAGCACCGCAGGGGCCCAGACCTACAATGAGCAGTTCTTC.

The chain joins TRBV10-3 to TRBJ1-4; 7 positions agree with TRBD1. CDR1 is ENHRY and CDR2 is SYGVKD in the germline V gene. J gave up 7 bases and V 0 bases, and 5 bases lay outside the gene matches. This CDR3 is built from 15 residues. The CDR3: CAISESNRGFEKLFF. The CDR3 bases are TGTGCCATCAGTGAGTCGAACAGGGGCTTTGAAAAACTGTTTTTT.

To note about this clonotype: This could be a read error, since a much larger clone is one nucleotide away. CDR3 sequence (DNA): TGCAGCGTACGCACGGGGGGCGACTACACCTTC. Its translation is CSVRTGGDYTF. V and J are TRBV29-1 and TRBJ1-2, with D perhaps matching TRBD1 (6 bases). The V end was cut by 6 bases, the J end by 10 bases, with 15 bases between. CDR3 size: 11 residues. Looked up from germline, CDR1 is SQVTM and CDR2 is ANQGSEA.

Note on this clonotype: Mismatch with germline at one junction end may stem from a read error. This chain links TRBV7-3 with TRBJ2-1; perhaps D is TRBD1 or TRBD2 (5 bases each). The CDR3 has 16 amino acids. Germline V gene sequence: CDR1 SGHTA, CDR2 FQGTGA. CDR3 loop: CANSLNGGNSKEGQFF. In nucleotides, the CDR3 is TGTGCCAACAGCTTAAATGGGGGTAATAGCAAGGAAGGGCAGTTCTTC. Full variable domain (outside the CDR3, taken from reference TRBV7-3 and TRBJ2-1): GAGVSQTPSNKVTEKGKYVELRCDPISGHTALYWYRQSLGQGPEFLIYFQGTGAADDSGLPNDRFFAVRPEGSVSTLKIQRTERGDSAVYLCANSLNGGNSKEGQFFGPGTRLTVL.

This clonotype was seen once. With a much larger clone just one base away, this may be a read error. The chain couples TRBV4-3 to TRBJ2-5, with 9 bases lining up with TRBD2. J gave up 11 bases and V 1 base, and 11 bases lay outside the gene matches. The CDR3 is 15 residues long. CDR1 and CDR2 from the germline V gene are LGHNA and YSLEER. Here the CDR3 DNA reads TGCGCCAGCAGCCAAGCCCTAGCGGGAAACAATGAGCAGTACTTC. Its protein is CASSQALAGNNEQYF.

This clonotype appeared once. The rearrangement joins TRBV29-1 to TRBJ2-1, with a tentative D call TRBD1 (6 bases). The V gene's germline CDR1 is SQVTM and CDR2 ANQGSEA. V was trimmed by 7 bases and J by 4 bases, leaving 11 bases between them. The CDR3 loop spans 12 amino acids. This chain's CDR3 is CSAGQIYNEQFF. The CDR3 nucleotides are TGCAGCGCCGGACAGATTTACAATGAGCAGTTCTTC.

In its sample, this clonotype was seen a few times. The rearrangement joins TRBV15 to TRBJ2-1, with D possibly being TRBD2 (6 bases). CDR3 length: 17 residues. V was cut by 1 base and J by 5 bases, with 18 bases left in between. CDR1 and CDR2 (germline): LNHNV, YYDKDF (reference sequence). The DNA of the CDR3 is TGTGCCACCAGCAGAGTTTTAGGCGGGAATAGGGACAATGAGCAGTTCTTC. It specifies CATSRVLGGNRDNEQFF.

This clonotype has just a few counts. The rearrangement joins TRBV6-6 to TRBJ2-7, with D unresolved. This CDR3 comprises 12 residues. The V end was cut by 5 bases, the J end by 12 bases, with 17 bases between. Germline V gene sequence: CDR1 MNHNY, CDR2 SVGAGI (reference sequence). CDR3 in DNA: TGTGCCAGCAGTACTGCTGCTATGAAAATGTACTTC. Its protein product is CASSTAAMKMYF.